These 18 T cell receptor beta chains were all obtained from the same sample, sequenced in a study of STAT5B mutations in CD4+ large granular lymphocyte leukemia. Repertoires were generated with immunoSEQ multiplex PCR, while TCRdb's copy carries only in-frame clones and drops some. The data hold roughly 48,000 clones, with 70% observed a single time. The sample taken for sequencing was CD4+ T cells from blood buffy coats. The receptors were sampled from a human donor in good health.

The J gene is TRBJ1-1, the V gene TRBV6-1, with unresolved D. Looked up from germline, CDR1 is MNHNS and CDR2 is SASEGT. This CDR3 has 15 amino acids. Trimming removed 1 base from V and 8 bases from J, with 17 bases in between. The CDR3 loop reads CASSEVSAGNQEAFF. The CDR3 DNA sequence: TGTGCCAGCAGTGAAGTTTCTGCGGGCAACCAAGAAGCTTTCTTT.

Only a few counts were recorded for this clone. The rearrangement links TRBV6-4 to TRBJ1-1; no clear D gene. The V gene lost 6 bases and the J gene lost 0 bases, with 8 bases spanning the gap. The CDR3 covers 13 residues. From germline, CDR1 is MRHNA and CDR2 SNTAGT. The CDR3 loop is CASSLGLNTEAFF. The CDR3 DNA follows: TGTGCCAGCAGCCTCGGGCTGAACACTGAAGCTTTCTTT.

This rearrangement joins TRBV28 to TRBJ2-7, with no clear D. V lost 8 bases to trimming and J lost 3 bases, with 8 bases between them. The CDR3 is 11 residues long. The germline V gene has CDR1 MDHEN and CDR2 SYDVKM. This CDR3 is CASRSYYEQYF. The CDR3 DNA sequence: TGTGCCAGCCGCTCCTACTACGAGCAGTACTTC.

This clone was seen only a few times. As DNA, the CDR3 is TGTGCCATCAGACCTAACCCGGGACAGGAATACAATGAGCAGTTCTTC. Its protein is CAIRPNPGQEYNEQFF. The V call is TRBV10-3, the J call TRBJ2-1, with 8 bases that match TRBD1. Losses at the gene ends were 6 bases for V and 4 bases for J; bases not matched to a gene: 11. This CDR3 spans 16 amino acids. Germline V CDR1 and CDR2: ENHRY, SYGVKD.

The CDR3 spells CASSDTFNEQFF. CDR3 DNA: TGTGCCAGCAGTGACACCTTCAATGAGCAGTTCTTC. The chain is built from TRBV6-1 and TRBJ2-1; D gene uncertain. The CDR3 contains 12 residues. Germline V gene sequence: CDR1 MNHNS, CDR2 SASEGT. The ends were cut back, 3 bases at V and 6 bases at J, with 6 bases in the middle.

The chain couples TRBV18 to TRBJ2-1, with unresolved D. CDR1 is KGHSH and CDR2 is LQKENI in the germline V gene. This CDR3 spans 13 amino acids. The ends were cut back, 3 bases at V and 2 bases at J, with 5 bases in the middle. CDR3 sequence reads: CASSPPAYNEQFF. The CDR3 bases are TGTGCCAGCTCACCGCCCGCCTACAATGAGCAGTTCTTC. The variable domain in full, with the rest retrieved from reference TRBV18 and TRBJ2-1, is NAGVMQNPRHLVRRRGQEARLRCSPMKGHSHVYWYRQLPEEGLKFMVYLQKENIIDESGMPKERFSAEFPKEGPSILRIQQVVRGDSAAYFCASSPPAYNEQFFGPGTRLTVL.

This clone was found once. This chain uses TRBV5-1 with TRBJ2-5; the D gene is possibly TRBD1 (6 bases). Germline-derived CDR1 and CDR2 are SGHRS and YFSETQ. Trimming took 0 bases from V and 4 from J, leaving 7 bases between them. The CDR3 length is 13 residues. The CDR3 protein is CASSLVRGETQYF. The CDR3 DNA follows: TGCGCCAGCAGCTTGGTCAGGGGAGAGACCCAGTACTTC.

This chain joins TRBV7-9 and TRBJ1-3; D is perhaps TRBD1 (5 bases). Deletions cut 1 base from V and 4 bases from J, with 11 bases between. CDR3 length: 15 amino acids. Germline lookup yields CDR1 SEHNR and CDR2 FQNEAQ (reference sequence). For the CDR3, the DNA is TGTGCCAGCAGCTTAGGGGGGGTTTCCGGAAACACCATATATTTT. Translated, it gives CASSLGGVSGNTIYF.

The CDR3 region has the DNA TGTGCCAGCGGGGGCAGGGACAGGGATAATTCACCCCTCCACTTT. It specifies CASGGRDRDNSPLHF. The chain employs TRBV27 and TRBJ1-6; 9 nucleotides match TRBD1. V was pared by 8 bases and J by 5 bases, with 7 bases of the junction left unmatched. The germline CDR1 and CDR2 sequences are MNHEY and SMNVEV (reference sequence). This CDR3 spans 15 amino acids.

The genes are TRBV7-9 and TRBJ1-3; 7 nucleotides line up with TRBD1. V shed 5 bases and J 1 base; nucleotides not matched to a gene: 5. Germline values: CDR1 SEHNR, CDR2 FQNEAQ (reference sequence). The CDR3 is 15 amino acids. DNA for the CDR3: TGTGCCAGCAGCCAGACGACAGGGTCTGGAAACACCATATATTTT. It translates to CASSQTTGSGNTIYF.

J is TRBJ2-7 and V is TRBV6-5; possible D gene TRBD1, 5 bases. This CDR3 comprises 13 residues. V gave up 6 bases and J gave up 4 bases, with 13 bases separating them. Germline CDR1 reads MNHEY; CDR2 reads SVGAGI. The CDR3 spells CASRTRRDYEQYF. CDR3 nucleotide sequence: TGTGCCAGCAGAACCCGCAGGGATTACGAGCAGTACTTC.

The chain has TRBV7-8 and TRBJ2-3; 13 bases are a match to TRBD2. Germline V CDR1 and CDR2: SGHVS, FQNEAQ. This CDR3 comprises 15 residues. V was pared by 4 bases and J by 7 bases, with 5 bases of the junction left unmatched. This CDR3 reads CASSSVTSGGNTQYF. The CDR3 nucleotides are TGTGCCAGCAGCTCCGTGACTAGCGGGGGGAATACGCAGTATTTT.

J is TRBJ2-7 and V is TRBV29-1; D gene ambiguous. CDR3 length: 17 amino acids. The V end was cut by 4 bases, the J end by 0 bases, with 22 bases between. CDR1 and CDR2 from the germline V gene are SQVTM and ANQGSEA. This CDR3 is CSVGYTSPRISSYEQYV. The DNA for the CDR3 is TGCAGCGTTGGGTACACGTCTCCCCGGATCAGCTCCTACGAGCAGTACGTC.

This chain uses TRBV18 with TRBJ2-1; 12 nucleotides agree with TRBD2. The CDR3 is 14 residues long. The V segment lost 4 bases and the J segment 7 bases; nucleotides outside the gene matches: 2. Per germline, CDR1 KGHSH and CDR2 LQKENI. The CDR3 DNA reads as TGTGCCAGCTCACGGACTAGCGGGGAGAATGAGCAGTTCTTC. Protein: CASSRTSGENEQFF.

This clone appeared a single time. The chain links TRBV5-1 to TRBJ2-5; 7 bases are a match to TRBD2. J was trimmed by 5 bases and V by 0 bases; bases with no gene match: 10. Germline V CDR1 and CDR2: SGHRS, YFSETQ. This CDR3 is 16 amino acids long. The CDR3 loop reads CASSLAGRTEGETQYF. CDR3 bases: TGCGCCAGCAGCTTGGCCGGGAGGACCGAGGGGGAGACCCAGTACTTC. Drawing the rest from reference TRBV5-1 and TRBJ2-5, the complete variable domain is KAGVTQTPRYLIKTRGQQVTLSCSPISGHRSVSWYQQTPGQGLQFLFEYFSETQRNKGNFPGRFSGRQFSNSRSEMNVSTLELGDSALYLCASSLAGRTEGETQYFGPGTRLLVL.

V is TRBV5-1 and J is TRBJ1-6, with a weak D call TRBD1 (6 bases). The CDR3 runs 13 residues. V was clipped by 3 bases and J by 6 bases, with 7 bases between them. Germline CDR1 reads SGHRS; CDR2 reads YFSETQ. The CDR3 region has the DNA TGCGCCAGCAGCTCGGGGGCTAATTCACCCCTCCACTTT. It translates to CASSSGANSPLHF.

This clone has only a few counts. This chain connects TRBV7-3 to TRBJ1-1; D may be TRBD1 (5 bases). The CDR3 consists of 14 residues. Trimming left V 4 bases short and J 1 base short, with 10 bases between. In germline, CDR1 is SGHTA, CDR2 FQGTGA. In nucleotides, the CDR3 is TGTGCCAGCAGCTACCAGGGCGGGAACACTGAAGCTTTCTTT. Amino acid sequence: CASSYQGGNTEAFF. The entire variable domain, with the rest obtained from reference TRBV7-3 and TRBJ1-1, is as follows: GAGVSQTPSNKVTEKGKYVELRCDPISGHTALYWYRQSLGQGPEFLIYFQGTGAADDSGLPNDRFFAVRPEGSVSTLKIQRTERGDSAVYLCASSYQGGNTEAFFGQGTRLTVV.

The chain uses TRBV28 and TRBJ1-2; possibly TRBD1 for D (6 bases). V lost 6 bases and J 7 bases, leaving 18 bases between the germline ends. Germline values: CDR1 MDHEN, CDR2 SYDVKM. CDR3 size: 14 residues. CDR3 residues: CASRSGTSTSGYTF. CDR3 DNA: TGTGCCAGCAGGTCCGGGACAAGTACTTCTGGCTACACCTTC.